This T cell receptor (beta chain) was recovered during a study of cytomegalovirus exposure and HLA in healthy donors (dated by TCRdb to about 2017). Background for the entire study: An earlier analysis of a few hundred of the donors reported about 280 Gb of sequence data and 117 million unique TCR beta sequences obtained from some 200 million T cells. Approximately 310 gigabases of sequencing data and tens of millions of unique TCR sequences made up an early release that covered several hundred HLA-typed donors. Of the approximately 400 genotyped donors, 65% to 90% were placed in the genetic ancestry cluster associated with self-reported Caucasian donors. The aim of the study was to test whether cataloging public T cell receptors could identify signatures of past pathogen exposure. The study profiled the T cell repertoires of hundreds of subjects by immunosequencing and related them to cytomegalovirus serostatus. Along with the 666-subject first cohort, a separate validation cohort of roughly 110 different subjects was used. To predict cytomegalovirus infection status, the study brought together high-throughput TCR immunosequencing, statistical association of individual TCRs with disease status, and machine learning. In a later analysis, previously published TCR beta repertoires from fewer than 750 donors were re-analyzed and high-resolution HLA genotyping was added so that TCR occurrence patterns could be studied. Rather than using new phenotypic data, the later analysis identified candidate immune exposures from TCR beta sequences and from how often those sequences occurred across donors. In an earlier analysis of more than 550 of the donors, high-throughput TCR beta sequencing was used to judge whether each TCR beta V gene segment behaved as functional or pseudogenic. Donor age, sex, ethnicity and CMV serostatus were compiled together with the repertoire data. A later genetic analysis took genome-wide SNP genotypes for about 55% of the roughly 700 donors and used that subset as a discovery cohort. Every discovery cohort repertoire had been produced on one sequencing platform. HLA typing included class I and class II loci at four-digit resolution. The number of typed donors differed by locus: roughly 629-640 for A, B, C, DRB1 and DQB1; approximately 520 for DQA1; approximately 600 for DPA1; and around 490 for DPB1. Roughly 5 DR-DQ haplotypes were handled as single units for association and clustering because linkage in the cohort was strong. Among 350 to 400 genotyped donors of the cohort, an average of about 240,000 unique TCR beta nucleotide sequences were sequenced per donor, roughly 20% of them non-productive.

Points the paper makes about the study in general: The authors suggested that the approach could potentially be generalized to other disease states and immunological phenotypes. An association between a missense DCLRE1C variant and V-gene and J-gene trimming of TCR beta chains was found in a later genetic analysis and replicated in an independent cohort. Only TCR beta chains were sequenced in this cohort, and the absence of alpha or paired-chain data limited detectable features. Some IMGT-functional V segments, including TRBV6-2 and TRBV6-3, could not be told apart with the 87-base-pair reads, so those segments were excluded. Because HLA typing was missing for some donors at each locus, association tests included only the typed subset. In a later analysis, most CMV-associated TCR beta chains were found to appear HLA-restricted, with HLA associations seemingly driven largely by CMV exposure. According to a later genetic analysis, donors in an Asian-associated ancestry cluster had fewer N-insertions in productive TCRs than the approximately 610-donor mean. Several of the top co-occurrence clusters appeared to be linked to parvovirus B19, influenza, CMV and Epstein-Barr virus, according to a later analysis. In a later analysis, HLA-associated TCR beta chains showed more clonal expansion and lower generation probabilities than non-associated chains that were equally common. Specific HLA alleles were associated with more than 15,000 TCR beta sequences at a false discovery rate of 0.05 in a later analysis. Cytomegalovirus status was reported to be diagnosed by the classifier with high specificity and sensitivity in both the original and validation cohorts. The sequencing pipeline was judged likely to have produced a cluster of highly shared sequence variants as a technical artifact. Most TCR sequences were observed very rarely across donors, whereas some public TCRs were present in many individuals. In the study, around 150 TCR beta chains were listed as associated with cytomegalovirus. Broadly in line with IMGT annotations, most TCR beta V segments showed up in productive rearrangements about 87% or about 30% of the time in an earlier analysis of about 500 of the donors. A later analysis found that TCR association rates varied across HLA loci, with DRB1 alleles showing the most associated TCRs and HLA-C alleles the fewest. CMV serostatus was the only immune exposure information available for the cohort. In vitro tests confirmed that three of the cytomegalovirus-associated TCR beta chains recognize cytomegalovirus antigens. Linkage disequilibrium might explain the correlated functional status among segregating V segments, but an unknown experimental factor could not be ruled out. Because counts were too low, seventeen rarely observed V segments, including chromosome 9 orphons, were excluded from the earlier analysis of 587 of the donors. A further reported finding was that TCR beta sequences accurately predicted the HLA-A and HLA-B alleles for most subjects in the first cohort. Roughly uniform sequencing depth across donors was assumed in presence/absence analyses, although this assumption may not hold. Strong co-occurrence of HLA alleles, especially DR and DQ, made assigning TCR associations to individual alleles difficult.

The library was made by the immunoSEQ multiplex PCR assay. For the multiplex PCR, a mixture combining 60 forward primers for TCR Vbeta segments and 13 reverse primers for TCR Jbeta segments was used. The CDR3 region of rearranged TCR beta genes was amplified from genomic DNA with a multiplex PCR assay. On the Illumina HiSeq System, the amplified TCR beta libraries were sequenced as 87-base-pair reads. From the authors' description of their analysis: A later analysis tallied some 79 million unique TCR beta chains across the 666 repertoires, and approximately 9.9 million of those chains were shared by two or more donors. To remove PCR and sequencing errors, raw reads were error-corrected and collapsed into unique sequences using a nearest-neighbor algorithm that merged closely related sequences. CDR3 sequences were aligned to IMGT reference sequences to assign V, D and J gene segments. For a sequence to be retained, a match of at least six nucleotides to both a V gene segment and a J gene segment was required. A rearrangement was called productive if the CDR3 had no stop codons and remained in frame with V and J, and every other rearrangement was called non-productive. CDR3 was defined according to IMGT convention as the region running from the second conserved V-encoded cysteine to the conserved J-encoded phenylalanine. Sequences without an unambiguous match to a single V gene segment were excluded from the earlier analysis of 587 of the donors. In an earlier analysis of a few hundred of the donors, a V segment was called functional when productive rearrangements were above 56.7%, and segregating when the standard deviation between donors exceeded 5%. A statistical classification framework was built to diagnose cytomegalovirus status from the catalog of TCR beta chain sequences. In a later analysis, TCR nucleotide sequences were compared against IMGT/GENE-DB human TR gene sequences so that V and J genes could be assigned. In a later analysis, CDR3 sequences and most-parsimonious VDJ recombination scenarios were assigned using the TCRdist pipeline. A later analysis defined each TCR beta chain by its CDR3 amino acid sequence plus V-gene family, and excluded reads lacking a unique V-gene family. In a later analysis, 450 to 600 highly shared, low-generation-probability nucleotide sequences were removed to address suspected cross-contamination and a sequencing artifact. In a later analysis, a clonal expansion index for each public chain was calculated from normalized within-repertoire ranks of inferred template counts. A later analysis computed generation probabilities with a VDJ recombination model fitted to out-of-frame rearrangements, and checked the results against IGoR. In a later analysis, hypergeometric tests were used to score TCR-TCR, TCR-HLA and TCR-CMV co-occurrence, with a repertoire-size bias correction applied to TCR pairs. To estimate false discovery rates, a later analysis permuted the HLA or CMV assignments 20 times. In a later analysis, co-occurring TCRs were grouped with DBSCAN, and TCRdist sequence similarity was added when clustering was performed within HLA-allele-positive subsets. Repertoires with fewer than 30,000 or more than 120,000 public chains, plus five repertoires with anomalous nucleotide sharing, were excluded from co-occurrence clustering. TCRdb took this table from immuneACCESS and kept in-frame rearrangements with V and J called. Such tables lack part of the clones; where checked against another copy, unresolved V genes explain under half of the gap, and the rest is unexplained. The DNA gave D and trimming, while V, J and clone size come from that table. The sample table contains some 190,000 clones; only one count was recorded for about 82% of them. Around 1.5% of the sample is in the top ten clones.

V and J lose 0 bases and 13 bases, and a span of 20 bases separates them. Sequences SGHRS (CDR1) and YFSETQ (CDR2) are obtained from the germline V gene. Its CDR3 holds 16 amino acids, cysteine through phenylalanine. The CDR3 DNA has 48 bases and is translated from base 1. The cohort was made up of 666 healthy bone marrow donors. All cohort members were sampled while nominally healthy, although unrecorded immune exposures were likely present. The donor tested CMV seronegative and was one of the 352 seronegative cohort members. A peripheral blood sample was collected from each donor, and TCR beta sequencing was performed on peripheral blood mononuclear cells. The Qiagen DNeasy Blood Extraction Kit was used to extract genomic DNA from the blood cell samples. About this clone: Its antigen remains unidentified. Base qualities are missing; no much larger clone stands one base away.

The sequence links TRBV5-1 to TRBJ1-6; tentative D gene TRBD1, with 6 bases matching. The sample consisted of PBMCs. This receptor was taken from a man between 18 and 35 years old in good health and CMV-seronegative. The CDR3 reads as follows: CASSLAGRTAARPLHF. The DNA sequence is TGCGCCAGCAGCTTGGCCGGGCGGACAGCTGCTCGTCCCCTCCACTTT.